These 15 T cell receptor beta chains were sequenced from one sample in a study of cytomegalovirus exposure and HLA in healthy donors. The PCR ran on 60 Vbeta and 13 Jbeta primers. Using immunoSEQ multiplex PCR, the repertoire was profiled, and TCRdb retains in-frame clones only, with some absent. This table has about 130,000 clones, roughly four fifths appearing once. Sequenced sample: PBMCs. These receptors originate from a boy between 10 and 17 years old in good health and CMV-seronegative.

The gene calls are TRBV5-4 and TRBJ1-2; TRBD1 might be the D (6 bases). Germline V gene sequence: CDR1 SGHNT, CDR2 YYREEE (reference sequence). Trimming removed 0 bases at V and 8 bases at J, with 11 bases between. The CDR3 contains 13 residues. As DNA, the CDR3 is TGTGCCAGCAGCTTGGTAGACAGGTACGGCTACACCTTC. Translated, it gives CASSLVDRYGYTF.

This sequence joins TRBV2 and TRBJ2-3; 9 bases are a match to TRBD1. Per germline, CDR1 SNHLY and CDR2 FYNNEI. The CDR3 spans 15 residues. With V trimmed by 0 bases and J by 4 bases, 2 bases remained unmatched. CDR3 amino acids: CASSEATGGPDTQYF. The CDR3 DNA reads TGTGCCAGCAGTGAAGCCACAGGGGGCCCAGATACGCAGTATTTT.

The V gene is TRBV6-6, the J gene TRBJ2-5, with TRBD2 identical over 12 bases. J was trimmed by 2 bases and V by 6 bases; bases with no gene match: 4. The CDR3 length is 15 residues. Looked up from germline, CDR1 is MNHNY and CDR2 is SVGAGI (reference sequence). The CDR3 region is CASRRTSGAQETQYF. The CDR3 bases are TGTGCCAGCAGACGGACTAGCGGGGCTCAAGAGACCCAGTACTTC.

The chain links TRBV2 to TRBJ1-1; D gene uncertain. Per the germline V gene, CDR1 is SNHLY and CDR2 is FYNNEI. V lost 7 bases and J lost 1, with 22 bases in between. The CDR3 covers 17 residues. CDR3 coding DNA: TGTGCCAGCATTGTAGACTCGCGTACCGGCAGGAACACTGAAGCTTTCTTT. Translating it yields CASIVDSRTGRNTEAFF.

The chain is built from TRBV15 and TRBJ2-7, with D possibly matching TRBD1 (6 bases). The ends were cut back, 0 bases at V and 0 bases at J, with 12 bases in the middle. The CDR3 has 16 residues. Germline lookup yields CDR1 LNHNV and CDR2 YYDKDF (reference sequence). CDR3 amino acids: CATSRDRDISSYEQYF. CDR3 nucleotide sequence: TGTGCCACCAGCAGAGATCGGGACATTAGCTCCTACGAGCAGTACTTC. The whole variable domain, filled in from reference TRBV15 and TRBJ2-7, reads DAMVIQNPRYQVTQFGKPVTLSCSQTLNHNVMYWYQQKSSQAPKLLFHYYDKDFNNEADTPDNFQSRRPNTSFCFLDIRSPGLGDTAMYLCATSRDRDISSYEQYFGPGTRLTVT.

The genes are TRBV27 and TRBJ2-7, with D possibly being TRBD1 (6 bases). Trimming cost V 0 bases and J 4 bases, with 10 bases left between them. The CDR3 loop spans 14 amino acids. Germline values: CDR1 MNHEY, CDR2 SMNVEV (reference sequence). The CDR3: CASSLSVRGYEQYF. The CDR3 nucleotides read TGTGCCAGCAGTTTATCGGTCAGGGGATACGAGCAGTACTTC.

The rearrangement joins TRBV4-1 to TRBJ2-7, with 9 bases fitting TRBD1. With 0 bases clipped from V and 7 bases from J, the junction kept 7 bases outside the gene matches. CDR3 length: 15 amino acids. The germline gives CDR1 MGHRA, CDR2 YSYEKL. The CDR3 spells CASSQDPDRGGEQYF. DNA of the CDR3: TGCGCCAGCAGCCAAGATCCGGACAGGGGTGGAGAGCAGTACTTC.

The J gene is TRBJ2-1, the V gene TRBV5-1; 11 bases match TRBD2. Trimming removed 2 bases from V and 3 bases from J; junction bases left unmatched: 4. There are 16 residues in the CDR3. CDR1 SGHRS and CDR2 YFSETQ come from the germline V gene. The DNA for the CDR3 is TGCGCCAGCAGCTTCGGGACTAGCGGCTACTACAATGAGCAGTTCTTC. It encodes CASSFGTSGYYNEQFF.

This clone was recorded only once. V gene TRBV2 combines with J gene TRBJ1-5; D is uncertain. Trimming pared 4 bases from V and 3 bases from J, leaving 10 bases between. This CDR3 comprises 14 residues. Germline CDR1 and CDR2: SNHLY and FYNNEI. The CDR3 region is CASSGGYPNQPQHF. CDR3 nucleotide sequence: TGTGCCAGCAGTGGAGGGTATCCCAATCAGCCCCAGCATTTT. Complete variable domain (other parts from reference TRBV2 and TRBJ1-5): EPEVTQTPSHQVTQMGQEVILRCVPISNHLYFYWYRQILGQKVEFLVSFYNNEISEKSEIFDDQFSVERPDGSNFTLKIRSTKLEDSAMYFCASSGGYPNQPQHFGDGTRLSIL.

The CDR3 DNA reads TGTGCCTGGGGACCGGGGTCCGCAGGGGGAACTGAAGCTTTCTTT. Its protein product is CAWGPGSAGGTEAFF. The chain couples TRBV30 to TRBJ1-1; 7 bases map to TRBD1. Germline V gene sequence: CDR1 GTSNPN, CDR2 SVGIG (reference sequence). J was trimmed by 5 bases and V by 5 bases; bases with no gene match: 14. The CDR3 is 15 residues long.

This chain uses TRBV14 with TRBJ2-1; tentative D call: TRBD2 (5 bases). V was clipped by 4 bases and J by 7 bases, with 11 bases between them. Germline V CDR1 and CDR2: SGHDN, FVKESK. The CDR3 extends over 13 amino acids. CDR3 sequence (DNA): TGTGCCAGCAGCCCCGGGGTATTAAATGAGCAGTTCTTC. Amino acids: CASSPGVLNEQFF.

The gene calls are TRBV5-4 and TRBJ2-7; 11 bases are a match to TRBD2. Trimming took 4 bases from V and 5 from J; bases not matched to a gene: 8. The CDR3 loop spans 15 amino acids. Germline V CDR1 and CDR2: SGHNT, YYREEE (reference sequence). The CDR3 loop is CASSRTSGRGNEQYF. As DNA, the CDR3 is TGTGCCAGCAGCCGTACTAGCGGGAGAGGTAACGAGCAGTACTTC.

CDR3: CASSLDLAGPPTQYF. Written as DNA, the CDR3 is TGTGCCAGCAGCTTGGACCTAGCGGGACCCCCAACCCAGTACTTC. The chain combines TRBV5-6 with TRBJ2-5; 9 bases fit TRBD2. Losses at the gene ends were 0 bases for V and 8 bases for J; bases not matched to a gene: 8. CDR1 and CDR2 from the germline V gene are SGHDT and YYEEEE. This CDR3 has 15 amino acids.

The rearrangement uses TRBV2 and TRBJ1-2, with D possibly being TRBD1 (5 bases). V lost 6 bases and J 5 bases, leaving 13 bases between the germline ends. The V gene's germline CDR1 is SNHLY and CDR2 FYNNEI. CDR3 length: 13 residues. The CDR3 DNA reads as TGTGCCAGCAGCCTCGGGGGGGGGTATGGCTACACCTTC. It translates to CASSLGGGYGYTF.

The chain uses TRBV2 and TRBJ2-1; 7 nucleotides agree with TRBD1. The CDR3 has 19 amino acids. Germline values: CDR1 SNHLY, CDR2 FYNNEI. V dropped 7 bases and J dropped 0; count of bases not matched to a gene: 18. The DNA for the CDR3 is TGTGCCAGCAAGGCCTCTAACAGGGGAACGGTGGGCTCCTACAATGAGCAGTTCTTC. It translates to CASKASNRGTVGSYNEQFF.